The clone carrying this T cell receptor beta chain was observed many times. What it binds is not known. There were TCR beta CDR3 regions amplified from RNA transcripts. RT-PCR in the first round (using the HTBI primer set) targeted the TCR CDR3. Via MiXCR, TCRdb re-called the multiplex PCR reads, giving one row per CDR3 protein. Of 550,000 to 700,000 distinct CDR3 sequences in the sample, approximately 44% are singletons; the top ten hold 15% to 20%. Patients were excluded for uncontrolled infection, other autoimmune disease, pregnancy or lactation. Diagnosis relied on clinical symptoms, serum thyroxine and TRAb, thyroid ultrasound and orbital computed tomography. These data come from a study of T cells in Graves' hyperthyroidism and ophthalmopathy. Trimming removed 2 bases at V and 1 base at J, with 10 bases between. The CDR3 is 16 residues long. Germline loops: CDR1 SGHRS, CDR2 YFSETQ. Study-level findings and limits: Most clonotypes expanded in thyroid above 0.001 were likewise present in blood.

The TCR comes from an adult woman with Graves' disease, either hyperthyroidism or ophthalmopathy (not recorded which). V and J are TRBV5-1 and TRBJ2-6; tentatively, D is TRBD1 (6 bases). The sample taken for sequencing was peripheral blood or thyroid tissue (not recorded which). In DNA, the CDR3 is TGCGCCAGCAGCTTTATCACAGGGTCTGGGGCCAACGTCCTGACTTTC. Translation: CASSFITGSGANVLTF.